These 22 T cell receptor beta chains came from one sample sequenced in a study of blood T cell repertoires in COVID-19. The repertoire was sequenced with immunoSEQ multiplex PCR; TCRdb's copy has only in-frame clones and lacks some. The sample has about 220,000 clones; roughly 85% are singletons. Sequenced input: peripheral blood. Receptors were obtained from a woman in her seventies with COVID-19, enrolled during active disease.

The V and J genes are TRBV6-6 and TRBJ2-1; 11 bases are shared with TRBD2. This CDR3 comprises 15 residues. Trimming removed 6 bases from V and 6 bases from J; junction bases left unmatched: 7. Germline values: CDR1 MNHNY, CDR2 SVGAGI (reference sequence). This CDR3 is CASRNRLAGINEQFF. CDR3 bases: TGTGCCAGCAGAAATCGACTAGCGGGAATCAATGAGCAGTTCTTC.

The chain joins TRBV7-8 to TRBJ2-5; D is unresolved. The CDR3 has 13 amino acids. Trimming left V 7 bases short and J 2 bases short, with 11 bases between. Germline CDR1 reads SGHVS; CDR2 reads FQNEAQ. The CDR3 region is CASNSYYQETQYF. CDR3 in DNA: TGTGCCAGCAACTCCTACTATCAAGAGACCCAGTACTTC.

The chain combines TRBV10-3 with TRBJ2-2; possible D gene TRBD1, 6 bases. CDR1 is ENHRY and CDR2 is SYGVKD in the germline V gene. The V end was cut by 3 bases, the J end by 4 bases, with 15 bases between. The CDR3 covers 16 residues. The CDR3 is CAISEYQGSSTGELFF. The CDR3 region has the DNA TGTGCCATCAGTGAATATCAGGGGTCGAGCACCGGGGAGCTGTTTTTT.

The J gene is TRBJ1-1, the V gene TRBV28; no reliable D call. V was pared by 3 bases and J by 11 bases, with 16 bases between. CDR1 is MDHEN and CDR2 is SYDVKM in the germline V gene. CDR3 size: 13 residues. Here the CDR3 reads CASSLGRSQEAFF. DNA of the CDR3: TGTGCCAGCAGTTTGGGGAGGAGTCAAGAGGCTTTCTTT.

This rearrangement joins TRBV11-1 to TRBJ2-7; D might be TRBD1 (5 bases). Trimming cost V 2 bases and J 3 bases, with 5 bases left between them. Germline CDR1 and CDR2: SGHAT and FQDESV (reference sequence). The CDR3 sequence is 12 residues long. The CDR3 protein is CASSLQGYEQYF. CDR3 coding DNA: TGTGCCAGCAGCTTACAGGGCTACGAGCAGTACTTC. Combining the CDR3 with reference TRBV11-1 and TRBJ2-7 gives the whole variable domain EAEVAQSPRYKITEKSQAVAFWCDPISGHATLYWYRQILGQGPELLVQFQDESVVDDSQLPKDRFSAERLKGVDSTLKIQPAELGDSAMYLCASSLQGYEQYFGPGTRLTVT.

The chain employs TRBV7-2 and TRBJ2-7; 9 bases align to TRBD2. V lost 3 bases, J lost 2 bases, and 5 bases stayed unmatched. The CDR3 loop spans 15 amino acids. Germline CDR1 reads SGHTA; CDR2 reads FQGNSA. This CDR3 is CASSFTSGPTYEQYF. The CDR3 DNA sequence: TGTGCCAGCAGCTTCACTAGCGGGCCTACCTACGAGCAGTACTTC. The full variable domain, its missing parts supplied by reference TRBV7-2 and TRBJ2-7, is GAGVSQSPSNKVTEKGKDVELRCDPISGHTALYWYRQSLGQGLEFLIYFQGNSAPDKSGLPSDRFSAERTGGSVSTLTIQRTQQEDSAVYLCASSFTSGPTYEQYFGPGTRLTVT.

V usage is TRBV28 and J usage is TRBJ2-3, with 12 bases lining up with TRBD2. This CDR3 contains 17 residues. Germline V lookup: CDR1 MDHEN, CDR2 SYDVKM. With 8 bases clipped from V and 0 bases from J, the junction kept 9 bases outside the gene matches. The CDR3 loop is CASGPSGRAGSTDTQYF. The CDR3 nucleotides read TGTGCCAGCGGACCTAGCGGGAGGGCCGGGAGCACAGATACGCAGTATTTT.

The chain recombines TRBV5-1 with TRBJ2-1; 8 nucleotides line up with TRBD2. The CDR3 sequence is 21 residues long. J gave up 7 bases and V 1 base, and 25 bases lay outside the gene matches. Germline V gene sequence: CDR1 SGHRS, CDR2 YFSETQ. The CDR3 loop reads CASSLIPQSRTGDGRANEQFF. The CDR3 coding sequence is TGCGCCAGCAGCTTGATTCCCCAATCACGCACCGGAGACGGGAGGGCAAATGAGCAGTTCTTC.

Of note for this clone: One end of the junction is discordant with germline, which a read error may explain. The chain couples TRBV7-9 to TRBJ2-7, with TRBD2 matching 10 bases. Germline loops: CDR1 SEHNR, CDR2 FQNEAQ (reference sequence). This CDR3 is 14 amino acids long. CDR3 in amino acids: CASSLAGEYYEQYF. For the CDR3, the DNA is TGTGCCAGCAGCCTAGCGGGAGAATACTACGAGCAGTACTTC.

Only one count was recorded for this clone. CDR3 nucleotide sequence: TGTGCCAGCAGTCAGCGGCCAGATACGCAGTATTTT. Protein product: CASSQRPDTQYF. V usage is TRBV6-5 and J usage is TRBJ2-3, with a weak D call TRBD2 (5 bases). Per the germline V gene, CDR1 is MNHEY and CDR2 is SVGAGI. Deletions cut 5 bases from V and 4 bases from J, with 7 bases between. The CDR3 contains 12 residues.

With respect to this clone: The sample carries other DNA sequences with the same CDR3. The rearrangement links TRBV9 to TRBJ2-5, with TRBD2 matching over 8 bases. Germline V gene lookup returns CDR1 SGDLS and CDR2 YYNGEE. The length of the CDR3 is 16 residues. J was trimmed by 2 bases and V by 0 bases; bases with no gene match: 6. As DNA, the CDR3 is TGTGCCAGCAGCGTAGGGAGCCGGGGGGGACAAGAGACCCAGTACTTC. This gives the protein CASSVGSRGGQETQYF.

The V call is TRBV19, the J call TRBJ2-5; D remains ambiguous. The ends were cut back, 1 base at V and 0 bases at J, with 6 bases in the middle. Germline assignment: CDR1 LNHDA and CDR2 SQIVND (reference sequence). The CDR3 extends over 14 amino acids. CDR3 region: CASSIGQDQETQYF. DNA of the CDR3: TGTGCCAGTAGTATAGGACAAGACCAAGAGACCCAGTACTTC. The variable domain in full, with the rest retrieved from reference TRBV19 and TRBJ2-5, is DGGITQSPKYLFRKEGQNVTLSCEQNLNHDAMYWYRQDPGQGLRLIYYSQIVNDFQKGDIAEGYSVSREKKESFPLTVTSAQKNPTAFYLCASSIGQDQETQYFGPGTRLLVL.

The rearrangement uses TRBV20-1 and TRBJ1-1; possibly TRBD1 for D (6 bases). Between the trimmed V and J ends, which lost 6 bases and 5 bases, there was a span of 13 bases. The CDR3 sequence is 12 residues long. Germline CDR1 DFQATT, CDR2 SNEGSKA (reference sequence). The CDR3 loop reads CSASEGGTEAFF. CDR3 in DNA: TGCAGTGCAAGTGAAGGGGGTACTGAAGCTTTCTTT.

This chain joins TRBV4-2 and TRBJ2-1; 8 bases match TRBD2. Trimming removed 4 bases from V and 4 bases from J; junction bases left unmatched: 15. Looked up from germline, CDR1 is LGHNA and CDR2 is YNFKEQ. The CDR3 covers 18 residues. CDR3 sequence reads: CASSPGKWGGRQYNEQFF. CDR3 coding DNA: TGTGCCAGCAGCCCCGGTAAATGGGGCGGGAGGCAATACAATGAGCAGTTCTTC.

This clone was observed a few times. The chain is built from TRBV7-2 and TRBJ1-5, with TRBD1 identical over 8 bases. Per germline, CDR1 SGHTA and CDR2 FQGNSA. The CDR3 runs to 15 residues. Germline trimming cut 4 bases from V and 4 bases from J; bases unmatched to any gene: 6. This chain's CDR3 is CASSYLGQVNQPQHF. In DNA, the CDR3 is TGTGCCAGCAGCTACCTGGGACAGGTAAATCAGCCCCAGCATTTT.

This chain links TRBV7-2 with TRBJ2-1; TRBD2 agrees at 8 bases. Germline V CDR1 and CDR2: SGHTA, FQGNSA. The CDR3 runs 16 residues. Trimming removed 3 bases from V and 1 base from J; junction bases left unmatched: 5. Written as DNA, the CDR3 is TGTGCCAGCAGCTTTGGGCTAGCGGGTTCCTACAATGAGCAGTTCTTC. This sequence encodes CASSFGLAGSYNEQFF.

The chain carries TRBV10-3 and TRBJ2-2, with D tentatively TRBD1 (5 bases). Germline CDR1 ENHRY, CDR2 SYGVKD. The CDR3 runs 15 residues. Trimming took off 5 bases at V and 4 bases at J, with 14 bases between the two ends. CDR3: CAISSDLGATGELFF. The CDR3 coding sequence is TGTGCCATCAGTTCCGACCTAGGGGCCACCGGGGAGCTGTTTTTT.

V and J are TRBV5-1 and TRBJ1-1; 7 nucleotides match TRBD1. Germline V CDR1 and CDR2: SGHRS, YFSETQ. V trimming: 3 bases; J trimming: 0 bases; junction bases outside the gene matches: 11. The CDR3 has 17 amino acids. CDR3 residues: CASSSGAGTDMNTEAFF. CDR3 in DNA: TGCGCCAGCAGCTCGGGAGCCGGGACAGACATGAACACTGAAGCTTTCTTT.

This chain connects TRBV3-1 (or the pseudogene TRBV3-2) to TRBJ1-2; a weak D match, TRBD1 (6 bases). Germline CDR1 and CDR2: LGHDT and YNNKEL (reference sequence). V was cut by 0 bases and J by 6 bases, with 17 bases left in between. The CDR3 extends over 16 amino acids. CDR3 in amino acids: CASSQDRGGFLHGYTF. The CDR3 DNA follows: TGTGCCAGCAGCCAAGATCGAGGGGGTTTTCTGCATGGCTACACCTTC.

This clone showed up just once. The CDR3 DNA follows: TGTGCCAGCAGCCGCTCGGGGGGGAGGGACACTGAAGCTTTCTTT. Translating gives CASSRSGGRDTEAFF. The chain is built from TRBV3-1 (or the pseudogene TRBV3-2) and TRBJ1-1; possibly TRBD1 for D (5 bases). The CDR3 is made up of 15 amino acids. Germline CDR1 LGHDT, CDR2 YNNKEL (reference sequence). The V end was cut by 4 bases, the J end by 3 bases, with 15 bases between.

V usage is TRBV30 and J usage is TRBJ2-1; 8 bases fit TRBD2. This CDR3 has 15 amino acids. Germline-derived CDR1 and CDR2 are GTSNPN and SVGIG (reference sequence). Germline trimming cut 3 bases from V and 2 bases from J; bases unmatched to any gene: 6. The DNA for the CDR3 is TGTGCCTGGAGGGGAGCGGGAGTGACCTACAATGAGCAGTTCTTC. Residues: CAWRGAGVTYNEQFF.

This clone was recorded only once. V is TRBV9 and J is TRBJ1-3, with D possibly being TRBD1 (6 bases). V was shortened by 4 bases and J by 2 bases, with 22 bases between the two germline ends. This CDR3 has 18 residues. The germline V gene has CDR1 SGDLS and CDR2 YYNGEE. The CDR3 here is CASSSTSGATGPGNTIYF. The CDR3 DNA reads TGTGCCAGCAGCTCGACTTCAGGGGCGACGGGGCCTGGAAACACCATATATTTT.